A selection of T cell receptor beta chains follows, all from one sample in a study of Graves' ophthalmopathy and Graves' hyperthyroidism. MiXCR, run by TCRdb on the multiplex PCR reads, gives a single entry per CDR3 protein. The table lists about 40,000 distinct CDR3 sequences, under 65% of them singletons. The sample consisted of peripheral blood. All receptors derive from an adult man with Graves' ophthalmopathy. CDR3s leave out the opening cysteine and the closing phenylalanine or tryptophan. Clone size, where shown, is once, few, many, or a class for clones that have expanded.

abundance,j_gene,v_gene,CDR3aa
.,TRBJ2-1,TRBV14,ASSQAGSSYNEQF
many,TRBJ1-2,TRBV12-3/TRBV12-4,ASRGGLANGYT
many,TRBJ2-1,TRBV4-2,ASRTSGAGSYNEQF
.,TRBJ2-3,TRBV24-1,ATSETSGTDTQY
.,TRBJ1-1,TRBV5-1,ASSFGRTNTEAF
.,TRBJ2-7,TRBV7-2,ASSLDRRTYEQY
.,TRBJ2-5,TRBV12-3/TRBV12-4,ASRDRGVRETQY
few,TRBJ1-4,TRBV18,ASSRGHDEKLF
many,TRBJ1-6,TRBV20-1,SARAEEGVDNSPLH
many,TRBJ2-7,TRBV28,ASSIPDRESYEQY
few,TRBJ1-2,TRBV20-1,SARFENYGYT
few,TRBJ1-5,TRBV19,ASSPRGEEQPQH
.,TRBJ2-2,TRBV4-3,ASSQVYPDRGLF
many,TRBJ2-3,TRBV6-1,ASSRTLTSTDTQY
.,TRBJ1-2,TRBV15,ATSTSQGTDGYT
medium-sized,TRBJ1-2,TRBV19,ASRPRVGDYGYT
.,TRBJ2-7,TRBV30,VWRNSGALYAQY
.,TRBJ2-5,TRBV15,ATSRDRDVIETQY
medium-sized,TRBJ2-7,TRBV20-1,SARVLASSYEQY
.,TRBJ1-2,TRBV6-2/TRBV6-3,ASSISESGYT
.,TRBJ2-5,TRBV7-2,ASSPSPGTGRETQY
.,.,TRBV20-1,SAPGLALGTQY
many,TRBJ2-1,TRBV11-2,ASSLGTSYNEQF
many,TRBJ2-2,TRBV10-3,AISALTPANTGELF
.,TRBJ2-3,TRBV5-1,ASSSLATDTQY
.,TRBJ2-7,TRBV29-1,SVMKAYEQH
once,TRBJ2-7,TRBV24-1,ATSDDRAEY
medium-sized,TRBJ1-2,TRBV2,ASSVGQLNYGYT
many,TRBJ2-3,TRBV20-1,SARVFRGNIVGGNTDTQY
many,TRBJ1-5,TRBV19,ASSNNPQGNQPQH
medium-sized,TRBJ2-7,TRBV2,ARNPRGSGRPYEQY
many,TRBJ1-5,TRBV6-1,ASSETRGSNQPQH
many,TRBJ2-7,TRBV28,ASSFTLAGSSYEQY
many,TRBJ1-3,TRBV5-1,ASRRVGGNSGNTIY
once,TRBJ2-2,TRBV15,ATSRGGVYEQF
many,TRBJ2-7,TRBV12-5,ASGLDRLRGTISYEQY
medium-sized,TRBJ1-6,TRBV9,ASSVVPGVNSPLH
.,TRBJ2-7,TRBV2,ASSVAYFGTGSSYEQY
many,TRBJ1-5,TRBV20-1,SARGVGARNQPQH
.,TRBJ1-5,TRBV20-1,SARQPQH
many,TRBJ2-3,TRBV5-1,ASSLSTTTDTQY
many,TRBJ1-1,TRBV19,ASSFRLNTEAF
.,TRBJ1-1,TRBV29-1,SRPEGAVRNTEAF
.,TRBJ1-1,TRBV27,ASSLFRQGYTEAF
.,TRBJ1-2,TRBV18,ASSPSHGDYGYT
.,TRBJ2-3,TRBV12-3/TRBV12-4,ASSFPGTGGSSTDTQY
few,TRBJ2-2,TRBV5-1,ASSPHYRGTGVTGELF
.,TRBJ2-5,TRBV20-1,SASPSPQQETQY